This T cell receptor (beta chain) derives from a study of CD8 T cells in Susac syndrome. Negative isolation was applied to CD8+ and CD4+ T cells, and FACS enrichment was applied to TEMRA cells. Note on this clonotype: The antigen is unknown.

Regarding the study as a whole: Susac CD8+ cells expanded clonally the most in TEMRA cells and in active patients.

RNA was extracted with the RNeasy kit, and a quantity of roughly 0.5 to 1 ug was reverse transcribed using random hexamers. TCRdb re-called the immunoSEQ multiplex PCR reads with MiXCR, one entry per CDR3 protein. The sample has around 80,000 distinct CDR3 sequences; roughly 92% are singletons. The CDR3 runs 13 residues. V lost 5 bases, J lost 5 bases, and 15 bases lay in between. CDR1 is DFQATT, CDR2 SNEGSKA, per germline (reference sequence). This TCR derives from a human donor with Susac syndrome. Source material: CD8+ T cells from PBMCs. The chain employs TRBV20-1 and TRBJ1-1, with TRBD1 as a possible D gene (5 bases). The CDR3 DNA follows: TGCAGTGCTGAGACACGGGAGGGGACTGAAGCTTTCTTT. Translation gives CSAETREGTEAFF.